Listed below are T cell receptor beta chains from one sample, sequenced in a study of Graves' ophthalmopathy and Graves' hyperthyroidism. Each CDR3 protein is one row after TCRdb ran MiXCR on the multiplex PCR reads. The table includes 200,000 to 300,000 distinct CDR3 sequences, about 47% detected once. The sequenced sample consisted of peripheral blood. The source is an adult man with Graves' ophthalmopathy. Each CDR3 is given with its conserved first and last residue. A D gene is named only where the DNA matches it firmly. A row's size may be missing; if present it is once, few, many or a size class.

TRBJ2-7,-,TRBD2,TRBV7-8,CASSLASGLQEQYF,TGTGCCAGCAGCTTGGCTAGCGGACTGCAGGAGCAGTACTTC
TRBJ1-1,-,-,TRBV7-9,CASSLPGIAFF,TGTGCCAGCAGCTTACCGGGAATAGCTTTCTTT
TRBJ1-5,few,TRBD1,TRBV2,CASSVTGASRQPQHF,TGTGCCAGCAGTGTAACAGGGGCCTCCCGACAGCCCCAGCATTTT
TRBJ1-1,few,-,TRBV20-1,CSARVEFLSGAGTEAFF,TGCAGTGCTAGAGTTGAGTTCTTGTCAGGGGCGGGCACTGAAGCTTTCTTT
TRBJ1-4,many,TRBD1,TRBV2,CATEGQGAATF,TGTGCCACCGAGGGGCAGGGGGCGGCCACGTTT
TRBJ1-1,-,-,TRBV7-2,CASSPLRGKDTEAFF,TGTGCCAGCAGCCCCCTAAGGGGCAAGGATACTGAAGCTTTCTTT
TRBJ2-7,-,-,TRBV4-1,CASSPGATSEQYF,TGCGCCAGCAGCCCTGGGGCTACCTCCGAGCAGTACTTC
TRBJ2-7,-,TRBD1,TRBV10-2,CASRGTGDEQYF,TGCGCCAGCAGGGGGACAGGGGACGAGCAGTACTTC
TRBJ1-2,-,-,TRBV6-1,CASSDSLGAGTNYGYTF,TGTGCCAGCAGTGACAGTCTAGGGGCCGGGACTAACTATGGCTACACCTTC
TRBJ1-2,few,TRBD1,TRBV5-1,CASSLGQGEIGYTF,TGCGCCAGCAGCTTGGGACAGGGGGAAATCGGCTACACCTTC
TRBJ2-5,-,-,TRBV12-3/TRBV12-4,CASSLAGELQETQYF,TGTGCCAGCAGTTTAGCGGGGGAGCTCCAAGAGACCCAGTACTTC
TRBJ2-6,few,-,TRBV5-1,CASSYPDPGANVLTF,TGCGCCAGCAGCTATCCAGATCCTGGGGCCAACGTCCTGACTTTC
TRBJ1-1,many,TRBD1,TRBV24-1,CATSDARQGRTEAFF,TGTGCCACCAGTGACGCTCGACAGGGTAGGACTGAAGCTTTCTTT
TRBJ2-7,-,TRBD1,TRBV20-1,CSALGGSAFTYEQYF,TGCAGTGCTCTAGGGGGCAGCGCCTTCACCTACGAGCAGTACTTC
TRBJ2-7,few,-,TRBV20-1,CSARTRAAYEQYF,TGCAGTGCTAGAACCAGGGCAGCCTACGAGCAGTACTTC
TRBJ2-7,-,-,TRBV6-2/TRBV6-3,CASSYSSRTYEQYF,TGTGCCAGCAGTTACTCGTCTCGGACCTACGAGCAGTACTTC
TRBJ2-2,-,-,TRBV5-1,CASNKEAGELSF,TGCGCCAGCAATAAGGAGGCCGGGGAGCTGTCTTTT
TRBJ1-5,once,-,TRBV6-1,CASSSQGFQPQHF,TGTGCCAGCAGTTCTCAGGGATTTCAGCCCCAGCATTTT
TRBJ2-5,many,-,TRBV12-3/TRBV12-4,CASSLVQETQYF,TGTGCCAGCAGTCTTGTGCAAGAGACCCAGTACTTC
TRBJ2-7,many,-,TRBV12-3/TRBV12-4,CASSFWDEQYF,TGTGCCAGCAGTTTCTGGGACGAGCAGTACTTC
TRBJ2-7,-,-,TRBV7-9,CASAEEGSYEQYF,TGTGCCAGCGCCGAAGAGGGATCCTACGAGCAGTACTTC
TRBJ1-1,-,-,TRBV7-9,CASSFGRTGTEAFF,TGTGCCAGCAGCTTCGGACGGACCGGCACTGAAGCTTTCTTT
TRBJ1-2,-,-,TRBV19,CASSIGRGYYGYTF,TGTGCCAGTAGTATCGGCAGGGGATACTATGGCTACACCTTC
TRBJ2-7,-,-,TRBV5-4,CASSLRKTPSLMRYF,TGTGCCAGCAGCTTAAGGAAGACACCTTCCTTGATGAGGTACTTC
TRBJ1-5,once,-,TRBV6-5,CAISGSSDQPQHF,TGTGCCATCTCAGGGAGTAGCGATCAGCCCCAGCATTTT
TRBJ2-5,-,TRBD2,TRBV6-6,CASSRRTSGNQETQYF,TGTGCCAGCAGTAGACGGACTAGCGGGAATCAAGAGACCCAGTACTTC
TRBJ2-2,few,TRBD2,TRBV7-8,CASSPSGVTGELFF,TGTGCCAGCAGCCCTAGCGGTGTCACCGGGGAGCTGTTTTTT
TRBJ1-5,many,-,TRBV2,CATRSGLESNQPQHF,TGTGCCACCAGAAGCGGGCTTGAGAGCAATCAGCCCCAGCATTTT
TRBJ2-5,-,-,TRBV20-1,CSARDLGIQETQYF,TGCAGTGCTAGAGATCTGGGAATTCAAGAGACCCAGTACTTC
TRBJ1-5,few,-,TRBV5-6,CASSLGGLTPQPQHF,TGTGCCAGCAGCTTGGGAGGTCTAACTCCTCAGCCCCAGCATTTT
TRBJ1-5,-,TRBD1,TRBV6-5,CASTDRGGNQPQHF,TGTGCCAGCACGGACAGGGGAGGCAATCAGCCCCAGCATTTT
TRBJ2-2,-,TRBD1,TRBV24-1,CATSGRDRGSTGELFF,TGTGCCACCAGTGGCCGGGACAGGGGGTCCACCGGGGAGCTGTTTTTT
TRBJ2-2,few,-,TRBV10-3,CAISGKAGELFF,TGTGCCATCAGTGGCAAAGCCGGGGAGCTGTTTTTT
TRBJ1-2,-,TRBD1,TRBV7-2,CASSLGRQGCPYGYTF,TGTGCCAGCAGCTTGGGGCGACAGGGGTGTCCATATGGCTACACCTTC
TRBJ1-5,few,-,TRBV20-1,CSARGDHRDNQPQHF,TGCAGTGCTAGAGGGGACCACCGCGACAATCAGCCCCAGCATTTT
TRBJ2-2,-,TRBD1,TRBV29-1,CSVRDRGLGELFF,TGCAGCGTCAGGGACAGGGGGCTGGGGGAGCTGTTTTTT
TRBJ2-7,-,-,TRBV5-1,CASSPVSGNEQYF,TGCGCCAGCAGCCCGGTTAGCGGCAACGAGCAGTACTTC
TRBJ2-7,-,-,TRBV28,CASSFGEQYF,TGTGCCAGCAGTTTTGGCGAGCAGTACTTC
TRBJ1-2,-,TRBD1,TRBV2,CASRNRGYGYTF,TGTGCCAGCAGAAACAGGGGCTATGGCTACACCTTC
TRBJ1-2,many,TRBD1,TRBV2,CASTGNPGGYGYTF,TGTGCCAGCACGGGCAATCCAGGGGGTTATGGCTACACCTTC
TRBJ1-4,few,TRBD1,TRBV20-1,CSASRPGQGNEKLFF,TGCAGTGCTAGCCGACCGGGACAGGGTAATGAAAAACTGTTTTTT
TRBJ1-1,few,-,TRBV10-2,CASSDLGFRKTEAFF,TGCGCCAGCAGTGATTTAGGTTTTCGGAAAACTGAAGCTTTCTTT
TRBJ1-6,many,-,TRBV7-9,CASSLGAGQLHF,TGTGCCAGCAGCTTAGGTGCGGGACAACTCCACTTT
TRBJ1-1,-,-,TRBV2,CASRNRGGGTEAFF,TGTGCCAGCAGAAATCGGGGCGGCGGCACTGAAGCTTTCTTT
TRBJ2-7,-,TRBD2,TRBV9,CASSPDPLAGSYEQYF,TGTGCCAGCAGCCCAGACCCGCTAGCGGGCTCCTACGAGCAGTACTTC
TRBJ2-7,-,-,TRBV12-3/TRBV12-4,CASSEGSRGSYEQYF,TGTGCCAGCAGTGAGGGCTCGAGGGGCTCCTACGAGCAGTACTTC
TRBJ1-4,few,-,TRBV7-9,CASSLGDGPFNEKLFF,TGTGCCAGCAGCTTAGGGGACGGACCATTTAATGAAAAACTGTTTTTT
TRBJ1-1,-,-,TRBV19,CASSIGAGRAEAFF,TGTGCCAGTAGTATAGGTGCAGGGCGGGCTGAAGCTTTCTTT
TRBJ2-7,-,TRBD1,TRBV7-9,CASSVQGTGSYEQYF,TGTGCCAGCAGCGTACAGGGGACGGGCTCCTACGAGCAGTACTTC